This TCR beta chain emerged from a study of blood T cell repertoires in COVID-19. Study overall: The origin of the acute and convalescent COVID-19 samples was the United States, Italy and Spain. Nucleic acid was either cDNA or gDNA, and it came from T cells, B-cell-depleted T cells, or PBMCs.

V gave up 0 bases and J gave up 2 bases; unmatched junction bases: 3. CDR3 length: 17 amino acids. Germline loops: CDR1 SGDLS, CDR2 YYNGEE. Under the authors' procedure: Nucleated cell counts were estimated from reference gene primer amplification. The repertoire was sequenced with immunoSEQ multiplex PCR; TCRdb's copy has only in-frame clones and lacks some. That table supplies the V and J calls and clone size; D and trimming were determined from the DNA. Of roughly 200,000 clones listed, around 90% are singletons. The sample consisted of peripheral blood. The TCR sequence derives from a man aged 55 to 70 with acute or convalescent COVID-19. The genes are TRBV9 and TRBJ2-5, with 14 bases fitting TRBD2. The CDR3 bases are TGTGCCAGCAGCGTAGGGACTAGCGGGGGGCGGCAAGAGACCCAGTACTTC. Translation: CASSVGTSGGRQETQYF.